This T cell receptor beta chain was recovered during a study of regulatory T cells in long-lasting Graves disease. Study context: Graves' patients, newly diagnosed, had taken antithyroid drugs under 3 months. Notes on the study in general: Exclusively peripheral blood, rather than thyroid tissue, was studied.

This clonotype was seen a single time. Antigen specificity is unknown. The V end lost 5 bases, the J end lost 1 base, and 9 bases lay between the germline ends. Per germline, CDR1 SGHAT and CDR2 FQNNGV. The CDR3 length is 13 residues. Construction of TCR beta libraries relied on iRepertoire HTBI primers and on Arm-PCR targeting CDR3 regions. Each CDR3 protein is one row after TCRdb ran MiXCR on the multiplex PCR reads. The sample yields about 430,000 distinct CDR3 sequences, around 16% seen once. The sample's time point: newly diagnosed GD, antithyroid drugs for less than 3 months. PBMC-extracted RNA yielded the TCR library. These data were likewise used in another study, on T cells in Graves' hyperthyroidism and ophthalmopathy. That source notes: Blood held most thyroid clonotypes expanded above 0.001 frequency. A model using 13 V-J features told ophthalmopathy apart from stable hyperthyroidism.

The input for sequencing was peripheral blood mononuclear cells (PBMCs), taken at new diagnosis, from a patient treated with antithyroid drugs. The chain has TRBV11-2 and TRBJ2-7; D is unclear. The sequence was obtained from a woman aged 40-49 years with Graves disease. CDR3 in amino acids: CASSLQPSYEQYF. The CDR3 region has the DNA TGTGCCAGCAGCCTACAACCGTCCTACGAGCAGTACTTC.